What follows are 16 T cell receptor beta chains derived from one specimen sequenced in a study of blood T cell repertoires in COVID-19. TCRdb's copy holds only in-frame clones and misses some; the assay was immunoSEQ multiplex PCR. The table includes over 30,000 clones, roughly 88% detected once. The sequenced sample was peripheral blood. The receptors were gathered from an elderly man with acute or convalescent COVID-19.

The chain joins TRBV9 to TRBJ2-7; 9 bases line up with TRBD2. The germline CDR1 and CDR2 sequences are SGDLS and YYNGEE. V dropped 0 bases and J dropped 2; count of bases not matched to a gene: 3. The CDR3 extends over 15 amino acids. This CDR3 is CASSVGLAGTYEQYF. DNA for the CDR3: TGTGCCAGCAGCGTAGGGCTAGCGGGGACCTACGAGCAGTACTTC. Full variable domain (remainder filled in from reference TRBV9 and TRBJ2-7): DSGVTQTPKHLITATGQRVTLRCSPRSGDLSVYWYQQSLDQGLQFLIQYYNGEERAKGNILERFSAQQFPDLHSELNLSSLELGDSALYFCASSVGLAGTYEQYFGPGTRLTVT.

This clone has more than one count but fewer than ten. The V and J genes are TRBV6-5 and TRBJ2-7; possible D gene TRBD2, 5 bases. The germline gives CDR1 MNHEY, CDR2 SVGAGI. The CDR3 is 14 amino acids. V lost 5 bases to trimming and J lost 5 bases, with 16 bases between them. CDR3 sequence: CASSLGRGLDEQYF. The DNA for the CDR3 is TGTGCCAGCAGTCTAGGACGGGGTTTGGACGAGCAGTACTTC.

This chain uses TRBV6-5 with TRBJ2-2; 8 nucleotides agree with TRBD1. This CDR3 region has 15 residues. Germline V lookup: CDR1 MNHEY, CDR2 SVGAGI. V gave up 1 base and J gave up 6 bases; unmatched junction bases: 4. The CDR3 nucleotides are TGTGCCAGCAGTTACTTCGACAGGGGAGCCGGGGAGCTGTTTTTT. Translation: CASSYFDRGAGELFF.

The chain combines TRBV19 with TRBJ1-2, with 7 nucleotides matching TRBD1. V trimming: 5 bases; J trimming: 7 bases; junction bases outside the gene matches: 7. The CDR3 sequence is 13 residues long. Germline V gene lookup returns CDR1 LNHDA and CDR2 SQIVND (reference sequence). CDR3 region: CASSSADRVGYTF. The CDR3 region has the DNA TGTGCCAGTAGTTCCGCTGACAGGGTTGGCTACACCTTC. Supplemented by reference TRBV19 and TRBJ1-2, the full variable domain reads DGGITQSPKYLFRKEGQNVTLSCEQNLNHDAMYWYRQDPGQGLRLIYYSQIVNDFQKGDIAEGYSVSREKKESFPLTVTSAQKNPTAFYLCASSSADRVGYTFGSGTRLTVV.

The chain recombines TRBV7-3 with TRBJ2-2, with TRBD1 matching over 7 bases. V gave up 2 bases and J gave up 6 bases; unmatched junction bases: 3. The length of the CDR3 is 14 residues. Per the germline V gene, CDR1 is SGHTA and CDR2 is FQGTGA. The CDR3 sequence is CASSLLQGAGELFF. In nucleotides, the CDR3 is TGTGCCAGCAGCTTACTCCAGGGGGCCGGGGAGCTGTTTTTT.

The V gene is TRBV10-3, the J gene TRBJ2-1; 10 nucleotides align to TRBD2. The CDR3 consists of 15 residues. CDR1 and CDR2 from the germline V gene are ENHRY and SYGVKD. V was pared by 6 bases and J by 4 bases, with 6 bases of the junction left unmatched. CDR3 residues: CAIRESGGVYNEQFF. The CDR3 nucleotides read TGTGCCATCAGAGAAAGCGGGGGGGTTTACAATGAGCAGTTCTTC.

The chain employs TRBV6-5 and TRBJ2-7; TRBD2 matches at 7 bases. The CDR3 has 13 residues. J gave up 6 bases and V 0 bases, and 2 bases lay outside the gene matches. Germline V gene lookup returns CDR1 MNHEY and CDR2 SVGAGI. The CDR3 coding sequence is TGTGCCAGCAGTTACTCGGGGGGGGGCGAGCAGTACTTC. It translates to CASSYSGGGEQYF.

The CDR3 DNA follows: TGTGCCACCAGCAGGAACCAGGGGGCCGGGTATGAGCAGTTCTTC. It specifies CATSRNQGAGYEQFF. This sequence joins TRBV15 and TRBJ2-1; 8 nucleotides align to TRBD1. Germline values: CDR1 LNHNV, CDR2 YYDKDF (reference sequence). The CDR3 has 15 amino acids. V shed 3 bases and J 8 bases; nucleotides not matched to a gene: 9.

This clone occurred a few times. The chain couples TRBV6-5 to TRBJ2-7, with TRBD1 matching 12 bases. Germline V CDR1 and CDR2: MNHEY, SVGAGI. CDR3 length: 15 residues. V shed 5 bases and J 7 bases; nucleotides not matched to a gene: 9. Here the CDR3 reads CASSRPGQGASEQYF. CDR3 DNA sequence: TGTGCCAGCAGTCGACCGGGACAGGGGGCGAGTGAGCAGTACTTC.

The CDR3 protein is CASSLGRGTSYEQYF. The CDR3 nucleotides read TGCGCCAGCAGCTTGGGACGGGGTACCTCCTACGAGCAGTACTTC. V gene TRBV5-1 combines with J gene TRBJ2-7, with a possible D match to TRBD2 (5 bases). The CDR3 is 15 residues long. Germline CDR1 reads SGHRS; CDR2 reads YFSETQ. Trimming took off 0 bases at V and 0 bases at J, with 10 bases between the two ends.

V usage is TRBV6-1 and J usage is TRBJ1-3, with D tentatively TRBD1 (5 bases). The CDR3 contains 17 residues. The ends were cut back, 4 bases at V and 0 bases at J, with 16 bases in the middle. Germline V gene sequence: CDR1 MNHNS, CDR2 SASEGT. This chain's CDR3 is CASSVTSDSLSGNTIYF. The CDR3 nucleotides read TGTGCCAGCAGTGTGACCAGCGACAGCCTCTCTGGAAACACCATATATTTT.

The J gene is TRBJ2-7, the V gene TRBV18; D is possibly TRBD1 (6 bases). Between the trimmed V and J ends, which lost 3 bases and 5 bases, there was a span of 11 bases. The CDR3 has 13 amino acids. CDR1 and CDR2 (germline): KGHSH, LQKENI. This CDR3 is CASSPLDSNEQYF. Written as DNA, the CDR3 is TGTGCCAGCTCACCTTTGGACAGCAACGAGCAGTACTTC.

This rearrangement joins TRBV24-1 to TRBJ2-2; 9 positions agree with TRBD1. Germline V lookup: CDR1 KGHDR, CDR2 SFDVKD. This CDR3 has 16 amino acids. Trimming removed 3 bases from V and 1 base from J; junction bases left unmatched: 2. The DNA of the CDR3 is TGTGCCACCAGTGATACGACAGGGGGGAACACCGGGGAGCTGTTTTTT. Translated, it gives CATSDTTGGNTGELFF.

The J gene is TRBJ2-7, the V gene TRBV5-4; 8 nucleotides align to TRBD1. The CDR3 covers 13 residues. The germline CDR1 and CDR2 sequences are SGHNT and YYREEE (reference sequence). V dropped 4 bases and J dropped 2; count of bases not matched to a gene: 2. The CDR3 DNA follows: TGTGCCAGCAGCCCGGACAGGGCCTACGAGCAGTACTTC. Encoded protein: CASSPDRAYEQYF.

The J gene is TRBJ1-1, the V gene TRBV7-8, with TRBD1 matching 7 bases. This CDR3 region has 15 residues. Germline V CDR1 and CDR2: SGHVS, FQNEAQ. The J segment lost 4 bases and the V segment lost 5 bases, leaving 10 bases of the junction unmatched. The CDR3 DNA is TGTGCCAGCAGCCCACAACAGGGGAGGAGCACTGAAGCTTTCTTT. This encodes CASSPQQGRSTEAFF.

The gene calls are TRBV30 and TRBJ2-3, with TRBD1 identical over 9 bases. This CDR3 spans 14 amino acids. The germline V gene has CDR1 GTSNPN and CDR2 SVGIG (reference sequence). V lost 3 bases and J lost 2; bases outside the gene matches: 3. The CDR3 DNA follows: TGTGCCTGGAGGAACAGGGGGCTCACAGATACGCAGTATTTT. This translates into CAWRNRGLTDTQYF.